The source of this T cell receptor (beta chain) is a study of radiation and T cells in renal cell carcinoma. Regarding the study as a whole: In blood, top tumor clones expanded by 2 weeks, shrinking by 4.

Libraries were prepared by immunoSEQ multiplex PCR; TCRdb keeps only in-frame clonotypes and omits some of them. The sample consists of around 170,000 clones, about 87% of them appearing once. V was cut by 7 bases and J by 6 bases, with 18 bases left in between. Germline CDR1 and CDR2: MNHEY and SVGAGI. This CDR3 has 14 residues. Documented time point: blood 4 weeks post-SBRT, at nephrectomy. The treatment is: 15 Gy SBRT to primary tumor, nephrectomy 4 weeks later. Nephrectomy followed 15 Gy stereotactic body radiation by 4 weeks. This clone appeared once. The antigen is undetermined. The sequence came from a woman aged 45-59 years with renal cell carcinoma. This specimen was blood, taken from a patient whose treatment included radiotherapy and nephrectomy. The V gene is TRBV6-5, the J gene TRBJ1-1, with unresolved D. The CDR3 coding sequence is TGTGCCAGCAAATTGCAGCCGATGTTGGCTGAAGCTTTCTTT. Translation: CASKLQPMLAEAFF.